This is a list of T cell receptor beta chains from one sample in a study of shared clonotypes between healthy human individuals. Data came from immunoSEQ multiplex PCR; TCRdb stores just in-frame clones and leaves some out. Here the sample spans about 530,000 clones, almost 97% being singletons. Specimen: naive CD4+ T cells sorted from blood. These TCRs come from a woman in her 30s in good health. CDR3s leave out the opening cysteine and the closing phenylalanine or tryptophan. Size is stated for part of the rows, as once, few or many counts, or as a class when the clone is expanded.

J	V	size	CDR3
TRBJ1-5	TRBV28	.	ASSSPVTGDNQPQH
TRBJ2-7	TRBV27	.	ASSFSRGLFHDEQY
.	TRBV28	.	ASRSRGYEQY
TRBJ2-7	TRBV19	few	ASSGIGGVPSEQY
TRBJ1-2	TRBV28	.	ASSSGGGPWGINYGYT
TRBJ2-3	TRBV28	.	ATVRDKKGSDTQY
TRBJ2-2	TRBV28	.	ASSLLLAGEGELF
TRBJ1-1	TRBV5-1	.	ASSLTVNTEAF
TRBJ1-1	TRBV7-9	.	ASSRPVGINTEAF
TRBJ2-1	TRBV7-9	.	ASSYRGLAPDEQF
TRBJ1-2	TRBV5-6	.	ASSLGLTGLVGYT
TRBJ2-1	TRBV10-3	.	AISGGVSYNEQF
TRBJ1-1	TRBV28	.	ASTIGGTEAF
TRBJ2-7	TRBV18	.	ASSWTSGRTYEQY
TRBJ2-7	TRBV6-5	.	ASRPSGSRPYEQY
TRBJ2-1	TRBV7-2	.	ASSSVLRSGSRSYNEQF
TRBJ2-3	TRBV28	.	ASSYGLAGDFGTQY
TRBJ2-2	TRBV2	.	ASTQRGDIGELF
TRBJ2-3	TRBV5-1	.	ASSLVSSGTSTDTQY
TRBJ1-1	TRBV19	.	ASSGGVGTNLSGAEAF
TRBJ1-1	TRBV5-8	.	ASSAQVKAF
TRBJ2-5	TRBV5-1	.	ASSQVPGQEKETQY
TRBJ2-7	TRBV5-1	.	ASSLSPGPPGYEQY
TRBJ2-1	TRBV28	.	ASSSELAGSFNEQF
TRBJ2-4	TRBV28	.	ASSLLYAGNIQY
TRBJ2-5	TRBV9	once	ASSVGGYETQY
TRBJ2-3	TRBV2	.	ASSEARGDTQY
TRBJ2-7	TRBV21-1	once	ASSAGQGPIHDYEQY
TRBJ1-1	TRBV6-1	.	ASSKVEGAGTEAF
TRBJ2-1	TRBV7-2	.	ASSLVLAANEQF
TRBJ2-3	TRBV6-1	.	ASSATSGRAGNTQY